These 7 T cell receptor beta chains came from one sample sequenced in a study of post-analysis software for immune sequencing data. The authors incorporated unique molecular identifiers into the TCR beta cDNA libraries. TCRdb itself ran the PCR reads through MiXCR, one entry per CDR3 protein. The sample lists 380,000 or so distinct CDR3 sequences; around a third were seen once. Study results and caveats: Five or six TRBV segments, TRBV5-6, TRBV5-1 and TRBV20-1 among them, were found more frequent in patients than controls.

These receptors are not linked to any known antigen. Specimen: blood. The receptors originated from a girl under 18 with multiple sclerosis.

The chain has TRBV10-3 and TRBJ2-7; D unresolved. Germline V gene lookup returns CDR1 ENHRY and CDR2 SYGVKD. The CDR3 totals 12 residues. Trimming removed 0 bases from V and 4 bases from J, with 4 bases in between. This chain's CDR3 is CAISESRYEQYF. In DNA, the CDR3 is TGTGCCATCAGTGAGTCGCGGTACGAGCAGTACTTC.

This chain joins TRBV6-5 and TRBJ1-1; 8 nucleotides agree with TRBD1. CDR3 length equals 14 residues. The V and J ends lost 2 bases and 12 bases, in that order; junction bases with no gene match: 11. CDR1 MNHEY and CDR2 SVGAGI come from the germline V gene. The CDR3 DNA reads TGTGCCAGCAGTTACGGGACGAACAGGGGGGAGTCTTTCTTT. Translation gives CASSYGTNRGESFF.

The gene calls are TRBV6-5 and TRBJ2-3; a possible D gene is TRBD1 (6 bases). The V end lost 5 bases, the J end lost 1 base, and 13 bases lay between the germline ends. Per the germline V gene, CDR1 is MNHEY and CDR2 is SVGAGI. The CDR3 totals 15 residues. CDR3 nucleotides: TGTGCCAGCAGTCCACAGGGAGTGGGCACAGATACGCAGTATTTT. Translation: CASSPQGVGTDTQYF.

The chain is built from TRBV7-2 and TRBJ2-3; TRBD1 is a possible D gene (5 bases). The V gene lost 5 bases and the J gene lost 4 bases, with 16 bases spanning the gap. CDR3 length equals 15 residues. Germline CDR1 and CDR2: SGHTA and FQGNSA. The CDR3 loop reads CASSEGAGVSDTQYF. The DNA of the CDR3 is TGTGCCAGCAGCGAAGGGGCAGGTGTGTCAGATACGCAGTATTTT.

CDR3 nucleotide sequence: TGTGCCAGCAGCGTGTCCCCAGCCAAAAACATTCAGTACTTC. It is translated as CASSVSPAKNIQYF. The chain couples TRBV9 to TRBJ2-4; D is undetermined. From germline, CDR1 is SGDLS and CDR2 YYNGEE. This CDR3 region has 14 residues. The V gene lost 2 bases and the J gene lost 0 bases, with 6 bases spanning the gap.

CDR3 bases: TGTGCCAGCAGCCAAGATCGGACGGGGGGCTCCTACAATGAGCAGTTCTTC. It is translated as CASSQDRTGGSYNEQFF. V and J are TRBV4-2 and TRBJ2-1; 7 nucleotides match TRBD2. The CDR3 spans 17 residues. V dropped 0 bases and J dropped 0; count of bases not matched to a gene: 5. Germline V CDR1 and CDR2: LGHNA, YNFKEQ.

The chain joins TRBV7-9 to TRBJ2-3, with D uncertain. The CDR3 runs to 14 residues. Looked up from germline, CDR1 is SEHNR and CDR2 is FQNEAQ (reference sequence). Trimming took 1 base from V and 2 from J, leaving 7 bases between them. This CDR3 reads CASSLDLYTDTQYF. The CDR3 DNA reads TGTGCCAGCAGCTTAGACCTCTACACAGATACGCAGTATTTT.